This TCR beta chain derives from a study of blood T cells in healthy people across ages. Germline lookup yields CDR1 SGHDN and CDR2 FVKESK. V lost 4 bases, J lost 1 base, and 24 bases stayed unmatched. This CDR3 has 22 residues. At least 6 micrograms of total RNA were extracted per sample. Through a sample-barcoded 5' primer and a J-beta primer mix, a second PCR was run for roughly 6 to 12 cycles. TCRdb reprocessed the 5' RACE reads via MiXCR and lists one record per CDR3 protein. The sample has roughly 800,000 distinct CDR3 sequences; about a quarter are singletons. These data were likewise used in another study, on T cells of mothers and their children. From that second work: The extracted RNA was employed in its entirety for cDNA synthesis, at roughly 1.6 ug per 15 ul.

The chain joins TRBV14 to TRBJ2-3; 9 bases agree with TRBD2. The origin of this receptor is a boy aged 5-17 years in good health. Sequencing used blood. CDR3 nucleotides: TGTGCCAGCAGCCCAACAGGGCCGGGACTAGCCCATTATTACTCCCGCACAGATACGCAGTATTTT. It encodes CASSPTGPGLAHYYSRTDTQYF.